This is a list of T cell receptor beta chains from one sample in a study of blood T cell repertoires in COVID-19. Data came from immunoSEQ multiplex PCR; TCRdb stores just in-frame clones and leaves some out. The repertoire consists of under 85,000 clones, with over 70% occurring once and the leading ten covering roughly 40%. Sequencing was done on a sample of peripheral blood. These receptors all stem from a man aged 80 or over with active or convalescent COVID-19. The CDR3 runs from the conserved cysteine through the conserved F or W. The order of the fields is D gene, clone size, V gene, J gene, CDR3 DNA, CDR3 protein. The D gene is left open where the match is weak. Only some rows state a clone size, as once, few, many or a class for expanded clones.

>-|-|TRBV7-2|TRBJ2-1
TGTGCCAGCAGCTTAGATGAGGGTAGCCCTTTCAATGAGCAGTTCTTC
CASSLDEGSPFNEQFF
>TRBD2|-|TRBV4-3|TRBJ2-3
TGCGCCAGCAGCCAGGGGACTACGAATACGCAGTATTTT
CASSQGTTNTQYF
>-|-|TRBV7-2|TRBJ1-2
TGTGCCAGCAGCTTAATTAACAACGCAGTTGGCTACACCTTC
CASSLINNAVGYTF
>TRBD1|-|TRBV7-2|TRBJ1-1
TGTGCCAGCAGCACGAGGACAGGGAACACTGAAGCTTTCTTT
CASSTRTGNTEAFF
>-|-|TRBV7-9|TRBJ2-7
TGTGCCAGCAGCGATCAGACGGGATACGAGCAGTACTTC
CASSDQTGYEQYF
>TRBD1|-|TRBV28|TRBJ1-2
TGTGCCAGCAGTCCACGACAGGGGGCGCCGGATAACTATGGCTACACCTTC
CASSPRQGAPDNYGYTF
>-|few|TRBV30|TRBJ1-6
TGTGCCTGCCGGGGTTTTTGGAGCTCCTATAATTCACCCCTCCACTTT
CACRGFWSSYNSPLHF
>-|-|TRBV7-2|TRBJ1-1
TGTGCCAGCAGCTCGGCCGGGACAAGAGGGAGCACTGAAGCTTTCTTT
CASSSAGTRGSTEAFF
>TRBD1|-|TRBV30|TRBJ2-2
TGTGCCTGGACAGACAGGGGTGCCGGGGAGCTGTTTTTT
CAWTDRGAGELFF
>TRBD1|-|TRBV10-3|TRBJ1-2
TGTGCCTTAAGAGAGGGGGCGGGAGGCTACACCTTC
CALREGAGGYTF
>-|few|TRBV5-6|TRBJ1-1
TGTGCCAGCAGCTTGGTGGCCTCCGTGGGGGGGAACACTGAAGCTTTCTTT
CASSLVASVGGNTEAFF
>-|-|TRBV5-4|TRBJ1-5
TGTGCCAGCAGCCAGGGGAATGAAAATCAGCCCCAGCATTTT
CASSQGNENQPQHF
>TRBD1|-|TRBV14|TRBJ1-5
TGTGCCAGCAGCCAAGATGGCGGGACAGGGGTTATTCTCCGGGGTCAGCCCCAGCATTTT
CASSQDGGTGVILRGQPQHF
>-|-|TRBV14|TRBJ2-2
TGTGCCAGCAGCCGACCCACCGGGGATAACACCGGGGAGCTGTTTTTT
CASSRPTGDNTGELFF
>-|-|TRBV10-3|TRBJ1-1
TGTGCCATCAGCCCCCGCTGGGGGGACACTGAAGCTTTCTTT
CAISPRWGDTEAFF
>TRBD1|few|TRBV7-2|TRBJ1-3
TGTGCCAGCAGCCCAAGGACAGGGGACCTCTCTGGAAACACCATATATTTT
CASSPRTGDLSGNTIYF
>-|-|TRBV4-1|TRBJ2-2
TGCGCCAGCAGCCAAGAGACGGGGGCGAACACCGGGGAGCTGTTTTTT
CASSQETGANTGELFF
>-|-|TRBV13|TRBJ2-1
TGTGCCAGCAGCTCCGGGAGCGCGAATGAGCAGTTCTTC
CASSSGSANEQFF
>-|-|TRBV18|TRBJ1-2
TGTGCCAGCTCACTCGGCGCAGGGGATGGCTACACCTTC
CASSLGAGDGYTF
>TRBD1|-|TRBV28|TRBJ2-6
TGTGCCAGCAGTCCAACTCCCGGGACAGGGATCGGGGCCAACGTCCTGACTTTC
CASSPTPGTGIGANVLTF
>-|-|TRBV19|TRBJ1-1
TGTGCCAGTGCGGGAGGGGTAGTCACTGAAGCTTTCTTT
CASAGGVVTEAFF
>-|-|TRBV12-3/TRBV12-4|TRBJ1-6
TGTGCCAGCAGTTCGGGGGATAATTCACCCCTCCACTTT
CASSSGDNSPLHF
>TRBD1|few|TRBV6-2/TRBV6-3|TRBJ1-5
TGTGCCAGCAGTTACTCGACAGGGGGTAATCAGCCCCAGCATTTT
CASSYSTGGNQPQHF
>-|-|TRBV6-5|TRBJ1-1
TGTGCCAGCAGTTCCACTAATGAAGCTTTCTTT
CASSSTNEAFF
>-|-|TRBV7-2|TRBJ2-7
TGTGCCAGCAGCATACCGGGACAGACTAGCTCCTACGAGCAGTACTTC
CASSIPGQTSSYEQYF
>TRBD1|-|TRBV28|TRBJ1-4
TGTGCCAGCACCCCGGACAGGGTAAGGGGAAAACTGTTTTTT
CASTPDRVRGKLFF
>-|-|TRBV7-3|TRBJ2-3
TGTGCCAGCAGCTTAAACGGGAGAGATACGCAGTATTTT
CASSLNGRDTQYF
>TRBD2|-|TRBV6-5|TRBJ2-1
TGTGCCAGCCGGACTAGCGGGATCAATGAGCAGTTCTTC
CASRTSGINEQFF
>-|-|TRBV11-2|TRBJ1-1
TGTGCCAGCAGCTCCCAGGCGGGGGTGAACACTGAAGCTTTCTTT
CASSSQAGVNTEAFF
>TRBD1|-|TRBV29-1|TRBJ2-5
TGCAGCGTTGAATTACAGGGGGCTTTGGAGACCCAGTACTTC
CSVELQGALETQYF
>TRBD2|-|TRBV5-1|TRBJ2-7
TGCGCCAGCAGCTTGGCCGCTAGCGGGACCTACGAGCAGTACTTC
CASSLAASGTYEQYF
>-|-|TRBV7-2|TRBJ2-3
TGTGCCAGCAGCTTAGAATCGGGTCTTAGCACAGATACGCAGTATTTT
CASSLESGLSTDTQYF
>TRBD1|-|TRBV5-4|TRBJ1-6
TGTGCCAGCACCCGGGTCTATGGGACAGGGCCTTCCTATAATTCACCCCTCCACTTT
CASTRVYGTGPSYNSPLHF
>-|few|TRBV5-8|TRBJ2-3
TGTGCCAGCAGACGTGAGCTAGCTATCACAGATACGCAGTATTTT
CASRRELAITDTQYF
>TRBD1|-|TRBV27|TRBJ1-1
TGTGCCAGCAGTCCCGGACAGGGGCTAATGAACACTGAAGCTTTCTTT
CASSPGQGLMNTEAFF
>TRBD1|-|TRBV6-6|TRBJ1-5
TGTGCCAGCAGTTACACGGGACAGGGGAATCAGCCCCAGCATTTT
CASSYTGQGNQPQHF
>-|-|TRBV6-6|TRBJ1-4
TGTGCCAGCAGTCTCGGACGGGGGTTCGAAAAACTGTTTTTT
CASSLGRGFEKLFF
>-|-|TRBV5-4|TRBJ2-3
TGTGCCAGCAGCTTGGAGGGCGGGCCCAGCACAGATACGCAGTATTTT
CASSLEGGPSTDTQYF
>-|once|TRBV2|TRBJ1-6
TGTGCCAGCAGTGCGAGCCTGCTGAGGGATAATTCACCCCTCCACTTT
CASSASLLRDNSPLHF
>TRBD2|-|TRBV19|TRBJ2-7
TGTGCCAGTAGTATGGGACTAGCGGGAGCTTCGTACGAGCAGTACTTC
CASSMGLAGASYEQYF
>TRBD1|-|TRBV28|TRBJ1-5
TGTGCCAGCAGTTTGTTCCCCGACAGGGGATCAGTTCAGCCCCAGCATTTT
CASSLFPDRGSVQPQHF
>-|-|TRBV7-2|TRBJ2-7
TGTGCCAGCAGCTTAGCGGTAGCCTCCCACTACGAGCAGTACTTC
CASSLAVASHYEQYF
>-|-|TRBV25-1|TRBJ2-7
TGTGCCAGCAGTGACAACTACGAGCAGTACTTC
CASSDNYEQYF
>-|-|TRBV7-9|TRBJ1-4
TGTGCCAGCAGCTTTGGCAGGCGGGGAACTAATGAAAAACTGTTTTTT
CASSFGRRGTNEKLFF
>-|-|TRBV3-1/TRBV3-2|TRBJ1-1
TGTGCCAGCAGCCAAGAAGGTTGGGGGGGCGGCACTGAAGCTTTCTTT
CASSQEGWGGGTEAFF
>TRBD1|-|TRBV10-1|TRBJ1-1
TGCGCCAGCAGTGAGGACAGGGGTGACACTGAAGCTTTCTTT
CASSEDRGDTEAFF
>TRBD1|-|TRBV7-3|TRBJ1-6
TGTGCCAGCAGCTTTGACAGGGGGAAGGGTTCACCCCTCCACTTT
CASSFDRGKGSPLHF
>TRBD1|-|TRBV6-2/TRBV6-3|TRBJ2-3
TGTGCCAGCAGTCCAGGGACAGAGATTCTACCAGATACGCAGTATTTT
CASSPGTEILPDTQYF
>-|-|TRBV19|TRBJ2-1
TGTGCCAGTAGTATTGAGGACTACTCCTACAATGAGCAGTTCTTC
CASSIEDYSYNEQFF
>TRBD1|-|TRBV18|TRBJ2-2
TGTGCCAGCTCACCGGACAGGAGTAACACCGGGGAGCTGTTTTTT
CASSPDRSNTGELFF
>-|-|TRBV3-1/TRBV3-2|TRBJ1-5
TGTGCCAGCAGCCTCAGGACAAACAATCAGCCCCAGCATTTT
CASSLRTNNQPQHF
>-|-|TRBV21-1|TRBJ2-4
TGTGCCAGCAGCCGGGGGAGGGGGAGTGGGGCCAAAAACATTCAGTACTTC
CASSRGRGSGAKNIQYF
>TRBD2|-|TRBV10-3|TRBJ2-1
TGTGCCACAACTAGCGGGAGCAATGAGCAGTTCTTC
CATTSGSNEQFF
>TRBD2|-|TRBV28|TRBJ2-7
TGTGCCAGCAGTCCGAACCACCTAGCGGCCGGGCCCGAGCAGTACTTC
CASSPNHLAAGPEQYF
>-|-|TRBV28|TRBJ2-1
TGTGCCAGCAGTTTAATCGCAGGGTGGGGTGAGCAGTTCTTC
CASSLIAGWGEQFF
>-|few|TRBV6-6|TRBJ2-1
TGTGCCAGCAGTTACAGAGTAGCCGATGAGCAGTTCTTC
CASSYRVADEQFF
>-|-|TRBV7-2|TRBJ2-3
TGTGCCAGCAGCTTAGCCAGATTCCCAGATACGCAGTATTTT
CASSLARFPDTQYF
>-|-|TRBV30|TRBJ1-1
TGTGCCTGGACCGCGTCTGAAGCTTTCTTT
CAWTASEAFF